These 27 T cell receptor beta chains originate from one sample sequenced in a study of blood T cell repertoires in COVID-19. The repertoire was sequenced with immunoSEQ multiplex PCR; TCRdb's copy has only in-frame clones and lacks some. The table has over 120,000 clones, around 84% seen once. Sequenced: peripheral blood. The receptors originated from a human donor in a cohort sampled during active COVID-19.

This clone appeared a few times. The V and J genes are TRBV7-8 and TRBJ1-4, with D perhaps TRBD1 (5 bases). The germline V and J ends were trimmed by 5 bases and 0 bases, with 10 bases remaining between them. In germline, CDR1 is SGHVS, CDR2 FQNEAQ. The CDR3 covers 15 residues. CDR3 in amino acids: CASSIDRATNEKLFF. The CDR3, as DNA: TGTGCCAGCAGCATCGACAGAGCAACTAATGAAAAACTGTTTTTT.

The table lists this clone with a few counts. The chain links TRBV6-1 to TRBJ2-7; D unresolved. The CDR3 spans 13 residues. The ends were cut back, 1 base at V and 6 bases at J, with 10 bases in the middle. CDR1 is MNHNS and CDR2 is SASEGT in the germline V gene. The CDR3 loop is CASSEVPGGEQYV. In DNA, the CDR3 is TGTGCCAGCAGTGAAGTCCCAGGTGGCGAGCAGTACGTC.

This sequence joins TRBV21-1 and TRBJ2-4; the table's TRBD2 call for D was not verified on the DNA. TRBV21-1 counts as a pseudogene. CDR3 size: 16 residues. CDR3 in DNA: TGTGCCAGCAGCAAAGCGGAGAGCGGGGGAAAAAACATTCAGTACTTC. It translates to CASSKAESGGKNIQYF.

The DNA for the CDR3 is TGTGCCAGCAGACTGACAGGGGGCGAGCAGTACTTC. Encoded protein: CASRLTGGEQYF. The gene calls are TRBV5-6 and TRBJ2-7; 9 nucleotides line up with TRBD1. From germline, CDR1 is SGHDT and CDR2 YYEEEE. The length of the CDR3 is 12 residues. Trimming took 5 bases from V and 6 from J; bases not matched to a gene: 3.

The CDR3 DNA reads as TGTGCCAGCAGCTTGGCCTTCTCGACAGGTCTAACCTACGAGCAGTACTTC. Translating gives CASSLAFSTGLTYEQYF. This chain connects TRBV5-8 to TRBJ2-7, with D perhaps matching TRBD1 (6 bases). The ends were cut back, 0 bases at V and 2 bases at J, with 18 bases in the middle. Per germline, CDR1 SGHTS and CDR2 YDEGEE. CDR3 length equals 17 residues.

The rearrangement joins TRBV1 to TRBJ1-5. TRBV1 is a documented pseudogene. The CDR3 covers 15 residues. CDR3 loop: CTSSPIEGSNQPQHF. CDR3 bases: TGCACCAGCAGCCCTATTGAGGGTAGCAATCAGCCCCAGCATTTT.

V usage is TRBV5-6 and J usage is TRBJ1-2; D is uncertain. This CDR3 contains 14 residues. Deletions cut 0 bases from V and 5 bases from J, with 11 bases between. The germline CDR1 and CDR2 sequences are SGHDT and YYEEEE. CDR3 nucleotides: TGTGCCAGCAGCTTGGCCGGAGAGAAGTATGGCTACACCTTC. Residues: CASSLAGEKYGYTF.

The rearrangement uses TRBV5-1 and TRBJ2-3; 13 bases align to TRBD2. Looked up from germline, CDR1 is SGHRS and CDR2 is YFSETQ. The CDR3 is 17 amino acids. J gave up 2 bases and V 0 bases, and 3 bases lay outside the gene matches. The CDR3 region has the DNA TGCGCCAGCAGCTTGGGGACTAGCGGGGGCCTCACAGATACGCAGTATTTT. Translation: CASSLGTSGGLTDTQYF.

A single count supports this clone. V gene TRBV5-1 combines with J gene TRBJ2-3; TRBD2 aligns across 7 bases. The CDR3 is 14 amino acids. Germline CDR1 reads SGHRS; CDR2 reads YFSETQ. The ends lost 0 bases at V and 6 bases at J; junction bases unmatched: 4. CDR3 protein: CASSLGLAVDTQYF. In DNA form, the CDR3 reads TGCGCCAGCAGCTTGGGCCTAGCGGTGGATACGCAGTATTTT.

The chain recombines TRBV13 with TRBJ2-3; 11 bases map to TRBD2. The junction had 10 bases not matched to a gene; V was cut back by 4 bases and J by 1 base. The CDR3 consists of 18 residues. Germline V gene lookup returns CDR1 PRHDT and CDR2 FYEKMQ (reference sequence). The CDR3: CASSSSSDSGGGTDTQYF. CDR3 nucleotides: TGTGCCAGCAGCTCATCTAGTGATAGCGGGGGGGGCACAGATACGCAGTATTTT. The variable domain in full, completed from reference TRBV13 and TRBJ2-3, reads AAGVIQSPRHLIKEKRETATLKCYPIPRHDTVYWYQQGPGQDPQFLISFYEKMQSDKGSIPDRFSAQQFSDYHSELNMSSLELGDSALYFCASSSSSDSGGGTDTQYFGPGTRLTVL.

The CDR3 DNA reads TGTGGGATGCGGAGAACTGAAGCTTTCTTT. It encodes CGMRRTEAFF. The rearrangement uses TRBV27 and TRBJ1-1; no reliable D call. The CDR3 contains 10 residues. Germline loops: CDR1 MNHEY, CDR2 SMNVEV (reference sequence).

This chain joins TRBV2 and TRBJ1-2; possibly TRBD1 for D (5 bases). Germline V gene data show CDR1 as SNHLY and CDR2 as FYNNEI. The CDR3 sequence is 14 residues long. V lost 3 bases and J lost 4, with 12 bases in between. CDR3 coding DNA: TGTGCCAGCAGTGACGACAGTCCCCTCTATGGCTACACCTTC. Its translation is CASSDDSPLYGYTF.

The chain couples TRBV11-2 to TRBJ2-7, with a possible D match to TRBD2 (5 bases). The germline V gene has CDR1 SGHAT and CDR2 FQNNGV. Trimming removed 6 bases at V and 2 bases at J, with 20 bases between. This CDR3 has 16 amino acids. CDR3 loop: CASSFSVLGSTYEQYF. Written as DNA, the CDR3 is TGTGCCAGCAGTTTTAGCGTGTTGGGTTCCACCTACGAGCAGTACTTC. Drawing the rest from reference TRBV11-2 and TRBJ2-7, the complete variable domain is EAGVAQSPRYKIIEKRQSVAFWCNPISGHATLYWYQQILGQGPKLLIQFQNNGVVDDSQLPKDRFSAERLKGVDSTLKIQPAKLEDSAVYLCASSFSVLGSTYEQYFGPGTRLTVT.

V is TRBV30 and J is TRBJ1-5; D is uncertain. V lost 2 bases, J lost 5 bases, and 10 bases lay in between. CDR1 and CDR2 from the germline V gene are GTSNPN and SVGIG (reference sequence). CDR3 size: 13 residues. CDR3 sequence reads: CAWSRESDQPQHF. The CDR3 region has the DNA TGTGCCTGGAGTCGAGAATCGGATCAGCCCCAGCATTTT. Combining the CDR3 with reference TRBV30 and TRBJ1-5 gives the whole variable domain SQTIHQWPATLVQPVGSPLSLECTVEGTSNPNLYWYRQAAGRGLQLLFYSVGIGQISSEVPQNLSASRPQDRQFILSSKKLLLSDSGFYLCAWSRESDQPQHFGDGTRLSIL.

The gene calls are TRBV4-1 and TRBJ1-5; TRBD1 might be the D (6 bases). V lost 0 bases, J lost 7 bases, and 13 bases lay in between. Germline lookup yields CDR1 MGHRA and CDR2 YSYEKL. This CDR3 comprises 15 residues. The CDR3 DNA follows: TGCGCCAGCAGCCAAGATTCAGGGGTATTACAGCCCCAGCATTTT. Translating it yields CASSQDSGVLQPQHF.

This sequence joins TRBV14 and TRBJ2-1; D is unresolved. The germline V gene has CDR1 SGHDN and CDR2 FVKESK. V was clipped by 0 bases and J by 3 bases, with 12 bases between them. CDR3 length: 16 amino acids. The CDR3 spells CASSQDRKPGYNEQFF. CDR3 nucleotide sequence: TGTGCCAGCAGCCAAGATAGAAAACCCGGCTACAATGAGCAGTTCTTC. Looking up the rest from reference TRBV14 and TRBJ2-1 gives the full variable domain: EAGVTQFPSHSVIEKGQTVTLRCDPISGHDNLYWYRRVMGKEIKFLLHFVKESKQDESGMPNNRFLAERTGGTYSTLKVQPAELEDSGVYFCASSQDRKPGYNEQFFGPGTRLTVL.

This clone was seen only a few times. The rearrangement uses TRBV19 and TRBJ2-1; 12 bases are a match to TRBD2. The CDR3 covers 13 residues. After removal of 6 bases from V and 11 bases from J, the junction contained 5 bases not matched to a gene. CDR1 and CDR2 from the germline V gene are LNHDA and SQIVND (reference sequence). CDR3 sequence (DNA): TGTGCCAGTAGGGGACTAGCGGGTGTTAAGCAGTTCTTC. Protein sequence: CASRGLAGVKQFF.

As to this clone: An end of the junction does not agree with germline; a read error may underlie this. The rearrangement uses TRBV7-7 and TRBJ2-5, with a tentative D call TRBD1 (5 bases). Germline-derived CDR1 and CDR2 are SSHAT and FNYEAQ (reference sequence). CDR3 length: 13 amino acids. CDR3 protein: CASSFDSTKTQYF. Here the CDR3 DNA reads TGTGCTAGCAGCTTCGACAGTACAAAGACCCAGTACTTC.

This clone was seen once. This rearrangement joins TRBV14 to TRBJ1-1; D uncertain. The germline CDR1 and CDR2 sequences are SGHDN and FVKESK. V lost 0 bases, J lost 1 base, and 12 bases lay in between. This CDR3 is 16 amino acids long. The CDR3 protein is CASSQDWRRSNTEAFF. The CDR3 nucleotides are TGTGCCAGCAGCCAAGATTGGAGGCGCTCGAACACTGAAGCTTTCTTT.

As DNA, the CDR3 is TGTGCCAGTCTGGGACAGCTAGACATTCAGTACTTC. This encodes CASLGQLDIQYF. This chain connects TRBV19 to TRBJ2-4; 7 bases are a match to TRBD1. Germline V gene data show CDR1 as LNHDA and CDR2 as SQIVND (reference sequence). J was trimmed by 8 bases and V by 8 bases; bases with no gene match: 6. The CDR3 totals 12 residues.

The J gene is TRBJ2-2, the V gene TRBV12-3 or TRBV12-4, with D hard to call. Trimming cost V 4 bases and J 4 bases, with 7 bases left between them. The CDR3 sequence is 13 residues long. The CDR3 DNA sequence: TGTGCCAGCAGTTGGTCGGGCACCGGGGAGCTGTTTTTT. This gives the protein CASSWSGTGELFF.

The V gene is TRBV28, the J gene TRBJ2-7; 10 bases map to TRBD1. J lost 6 bases, V lost 5 bases, and 13 bases had no gene match. The CDR3 runs to 16 residues. Germline loops: CDR1 MDHEN, CDR2 SYDVKM. The DNA for the CDR3 is TGTGCCAGCAGTCCCCCCGGGGGGACAGGGGAGGTCGAGCAGTACGTC. This encodes CASSPPGGTGEVEQYV.

The V gene is TRBV25-1, the J gene TRBJ1-2, with D possibly matching TRBD1 (5 bases). This CDR3 spans 15 amino acids. CDR1 is MGHDK, CDR2 SYGVNS, per germline. The V end was cut by 1 base, the J end by 6 bases, with 15 bases between. The CDR3 bases are TGTGCCAGCAGTGAATTATACGGCCAGGGCAATGGCTACACCTTC. Protein product: CASSELYGQGNGYTF.

This rearrangement joins TRBV11-2 to TRBJ2-1; 11 nucleotides line up with TRBD2. J lost 7 bases, V lost 6 bases, and 8 bases had no gene match. Germline CDR1 and CDR2: SGHAT and FQNNGV. The CDR3 contains 15 residues. As DNA, the CDR3 is TGTGCCAGCAGTCCACTAGCGGGAGTTCCGAATGAGCAGTTCTTC. This encodes CASSPLAGVPNEQFF. Full variable domain (remainder filled in from reference TRBV11-2 and TRBJ2-1): EAGVAQSPRYKIIEKRQSVAFWCNPISGHATLYWYQQILGQGPKLLIQFQNNGVVDDSQLPKDRFSAERLKGVDSTLKIQPAKLEDSAVYLCASSPLAGVPNEQFFGPGTRLTVL.

This clone has more than one count but fewer than ten. J is TRBJ1-1 and V is TRBV27, with TRBD1 identical over 8 bases. Germline loops: CDR1 MNHEY, CDR2 SMNVEV (reference sequence). Trimming cost V 5 bases and J 9 bases; bases outside gene matches: 2. CDR3 length: 11 amino acids. CDR3 region: CASSQGAKAFF. The DNA of the CDR3 is TGTGCCAGCAGTCAGGGGGCGAAAGCTTTCTTT.

The chain couples TRBV5-6 to TRBJ2-7; D is undetermined. This CDR3 comprises 14 residues. The ends were cut back, 2 bases at V and 3 bases at J, with 12 bases in the middle. Germline V CDR1 and CDR2: SGHDT, YYEEEE. For the CDR3, the DNA is TGTGCCAGCAGCTTCTACCGCTCCAACTACGAGCAGTACTTC. Its translation is CASSFYRSNYEQYF. Full variable domain (outside the CDR3, taken from reference TRBV5-6 and TRBJ2-7): DAGVTQSPTHLIKTRGQQVTLRCSPKSGHDTVSWYQQALGQGPQFIFQYYEEEERQRGNFPDRFSGHQFPNYSSELNVNALLLGDSALYLCASSFYRSNYEQYFGPGTRLTVT.

The V gene is TRBV5-1, the J gene TRBJ1-3, with 7 bases that match TRBD1. Germline CDR1 reads SGHRS; CDR2 reads YFSETQ. The J segment lost 0 bases and the V segment lost 4 bases, leaving 1 base of the junction unmatched. The CDR3 spans 14 residues. The CDR3 protein is CASSRDSSGNTIYF. CDR3 DNA sequence: TGCGCCAGCAGCCGGGACAGCTCTGGAAACACCATATATTTT.